Presented here are 29 T cell receptor beta chains from one specimen sequenced in a study of shared clonotypes between healthy human individuals. The protocol was immunoSEQ multiplex PCR, while the TCRdb copy is restricted to in-frame clones and leaves out a portion. The sample has more than 400,000 clones; over 70% are singletons. The sequencing input was PBMCs. These receptor sequences come from a woman in her forties in good health. Some clones in this sample may be carry-over from other donors' samples.

This chain uses TRBV27 with TRBJ2-7; 11 bases agree with TRBD2. This CDR3 is built from 16 residues. With 6 bases clipped from V and 0 bases from J, the junction kept 7 bases outside the gene matches. Germline loops: CDR1 MNHEY, CDR2 SMNVEV (reference sequence). The CDR3 DNA is TGTGCCAGCAGATTTCGACTAGCGGGGCTCTCCTACGAGCAGTACTTC. Its translation is CASRFRLAGLSYEQYF.

This clone is a singleton in its sample. Here the CDR3 DNA reads TGTGCCAGCAGCCCCCTAGCGGGAGGAGGCACAGATACGCAGTATTTT. This sequence encodes CASSPLAGGGTDTQYF. The chain is built from TRBV9 and TRBJ2-3; 11 positions agree with TRBD2. The CDR3 consists of 16 residues. The V gene end was trimmed by 4 bases and the J gene end by 1 base; junction bases not matched to a gene: 5. Germline assignment: CDR1 SGDLS and CDR2 YYNGEE.

The V call is TRBV9, the J call TRBJ2-1; 10 nucleotides line up with TRBD2. The ends lost 4 bases at V and 1 base at J; junction bases unmatched: 8. The CDR3 is 17 residues long. Germline V gives CDR1 SGDLS, CDR2 YYNGEE. CDR3 DNA sequence: TGTGCCAGCAGCCCAAGCGGGAGGGCCTTATCCTACAATGAGCAGTTCTTC. It yields the protein CASSPSGRALSYNEQFF.

V usage is TRBV9 and J usage is TRBJ1-1, with a possible D match to TRBD1 (5 bases). Germline V lookup: CDR1 SGDLS, CDR2 YYNGEE. V shed 4 bases and J shed 7 bases, with 11 bases lying between them. The CDR3 runs to 12 residues. The CDR3 loop is CASSLQGGEAFF. The CDR3 DNA reads TGTGCCAGCAGCCTTCAGGGCGGTGAAGCTTTCTTT. Based on the CDR3 plus reference TRBV9 and TRBJ1-1, the full variable domain is DSGVTQTPKHLITATGQRVTLRCSPRSGDLSVYWYQQSLDQGLQFLIQYYNGEERAKGNILERFSAQQFPDLHSELNLSSLELGDSALYFCASSLQGGEAFFGQGTRLTVV.

This clone was counted between two and nine times. V gene TRBV28 combines with J gene TRBJ1-2; 7 bases agree with TRBD1. The CDR3 is made up of 15 amino acids. The trim removed 6 bases at V and 1 base at J, leaving 8 bases unmatched. Germline CDR1 is MDHEN and CDR2 is SYDVKM. CDR3 DNA: TGTGCCAGCAGCGAGACAGGGTCCTTTAACTATGGCTACACCTTC. The encoded protein is CASSETGSFNYGYTF.

The chain combines TRBV7-8 with TRBJ1-1; D is undetermined. The germline V and J ends were trimmed by 4 bases and 0 bases, with 9 bases remaining between them. CDR3 length: 14 amino acids. Germline V gene data show CDR1 as SGHVS and CDR2 as FQNEAQ. The CDR3 loop is CASSWGGLNTEAFF. The CDR3 DNA follows: TGTGCCAGCAGCTGGGGAGGGTTGAACACTGAAGCTTTCTTT. The whole variable domain, remainder taken from reference TRBV7-8 and TRBJ1-1, is GAGVSQSPRYKVAKRGQDVALRCDPISGHVSLFWYQQALGQGPEFLTYFQNEAQLDKSGLPSDRFFAERPEGSVSTLKIQRTQQEDSAVYLCASSWGGLNTEAFFGQGTRLTVV.

In its sample, this clone was seen once. This sequence joins TRBV7-9 and TRBJ1-4; the match to TRBD1 covers 9 bases. Per germline, CDR1 SEHNR and CDR2 FQNEAQ (reference sequence). Losses at the gene ends were 5 bases for V and 6 bases for J; bases not matched to a gene: 4. The length of the CDR3 is 14 residues. The CDR3 protein is CASSPGQGDEKLFF. DNA for the CDR3: TGTGCCAGCAGCCCGGGACAGGGAGATGAAAAACTGTTTTTT.

The rearrangement uses TRBV4-3 and TRBJ1-2, with a possible D match to TRBD1 (5 bases). CDR1 and CDR2 from the germline V gene are LGHNA and YSLEER. The V and J ends lost 5 bases and 7 bases respectively, with 11 bases between them. The CDR3 runs 12 residues. The CDR3 region is CASSTTGGGYTF. The CDR3 DNA sequence: TGCGCCAGCAGCACCACGGGGGGTGGCTACACCTTC.

Comment on this clone: This sequence is one base from a far larger clone and is likely a read error. The chain links TRBV6-6 to TRBJ2-1; D is ambiguous. There are 12 residues in the CDR3. Per the germline V gene, CDR1 is MNHNY and CDR2 is SVGAGI (reference sequence). This CDR3 is CASGANPNERFF. In DNA form, the CDR3 reads TGTGCCAGCGGAGCGAACCCCAATGAGCGGTTCTTC.

A remark on this clone: Given a much more abundant clone one base away, this may be a read error. In nucleotides, the CDR3 is TGTGCCAGCTCACCACCTTCGGGTTCTGGCCCTGTAAACACCATATATTTT. This translates into CASSPPSGSGPVNTIYF. The V and J genes are TRBV18 and TRBJ1-3; no clear D. V dropped 0 bases and J dropped 6 bases, with 18 bases sitting between them. The germline V gene has CDR1 KGHSH and CDR2 LQKENI. The CDR3 runs to 17 residues.

The genes are TRBV2 and TRBJ1-2; D remains ambiguous. Per the germline V gene, CDR1 is SNHLY and CDR2 is FYNNEI. The CDR3 sequence is 14 residues long. V lost 7 bases and J 2 bases, leaving 14 bases between the germline ends. The CDR3 here is CASNLDRSNYGYTF. Here the CDR3 DNA reads TGTGCCAGCAACTTGGACCGAAGCAACTATGGCTACACCTTC.

About this clone: This is likely an artifact of a read error, given a far larger clone one base away. Given the absence of the conserved phenylalanine or tryptophan at the CDR3 end, a read error is likely. This chain links TRBV5-1 with TRBJ1-1; TRBD1 matches 7 bases. V dropped 4 bases and J dropped 7; count of bases not matched to a gene: 7. Germline loops: CDR1 SGHRS, CDR2 YFSETQ. The CDR3 covers 13 residues. DNA for the CDR3: TGCGCCAGCAGCCCGGACAGGCCTTTTGAAGCTTTCCTT. Amino acid sequence: CASSPDRPFEAFL.

The chain links TRBV7-9 to TRBJ1-1; D is unclear. This CDR3 spans 14 amino acids. The V end was cut by 7 bases, the J end by 1 base, with 13 bases between. Germline CDR1 is SEHNR and CDR2 is FQNEAQ (reference sequence). This chain's CDR3 is CASIRAGANTEAFF. CDR3 nucleotide sequence: TGTGCCAGCATAAGAGCGGGAGCGAACACTGAAGCTTTCTTT.

DNA of the CDR3: TGTGCCAGCAGTTCGCTAGCGGGTTTTGGGCTCAACACCGGGGAGCTGTTTTTT. Protein product: CASSSLAGFGLNTGELFF. The chain recombines TRBV28 with TRBJ2-2; 8 nucleotides line up with TRBD2. The germline gives CDR1 MDHEN, CDR2 SYDVKM. J gave up 2 bases and V 4 bases, and 12 bases lay outside the gene matches. The CDR3 covers 18 residues.

Worth noting for this clone: A far larger clone is only one base removed, so a read error is likely. This CDR3 is also generated by other DNA sequences in the sample. This sequence joins TRBV30 and TRBJ1-5; the D gene is possibly TRBD1 (5 bases). With 2 bases removed from V and 3 bases from J, the gap between germline ends came to 14 bases. The CDR3 extends over 15 amino acids. The germline V gene has CDR1 GTSNPN and CDR2 SVGIG (reference sequence). CDR3 DNA: TGTGCCTGGAGTACGGGGCAGCTGGACAATCAGCCCCAGCATTTT. Protein: CAWSTGQLDNQPQHF.

The chain is built from TRBV11-2 and TRBJ2-1; D ambiguous. Trimming left V 0 bases short and J 7 bases short, with 7 bases between. CDR1 SGHAT and CDR2 FQNNGV come from the germline V gene. This CDR3 region has 13 residues. The CDR3: CASSLDRRNEQFF. CDR3 coding DNA: TGTGCCAGCAGCTTAGATCGTCGTAATGAGCAGTTCTTC. The whole variable domain, filled in from reference TRBV11-2 and TRBJ2-1, reads EAGVAQSPRYKIIEKRQSVAFWCNPISGHATLYWYQQILGQGPKLLIQFQNNGVVDDSQLPKDRFSAERLKGVDSTLKIQPAKLEDSAVYLCASSLDRRNEQFFGPGTRLTVL.

The chain links TRBV7-9 to TRBJ1-1, with unresolved D. The germline V gene has CDR1 SEHNR and CDR2 FQNEAQ (reference sequence). V lost 5 bases and J 6 bases, leaving 7 bases between the germline ends. This CDR3 is built from 11 residues. The CDR3 loop is CASSLGSEAFF. CDR3 nucleotide sequence: TGTGCCAGCAGCCTGGGGTCTGAAGCTTTCTTT.

A few counts support this clone. The chain couples TRBV7-9 to TRBJ1-3, with D possibly TRBD1 on 5 matching bases. Germline V lookup: CDR1 SEHNR, CDR2 FQNEAQ (reference sequence). Trimming removed 5 bases at V and 2 bases at J, with 19 bases between. The CDR3 sequence is 17 residues long. The CDR3 sequence: CASSLGLGRGAGNTIYF. CDR3 DNA: TGTGCCAGCAGCCTCGGGTTGGGGCGTGGAGCTGGAAACACCATATATTTT.

This rearrangement joins TRBV10-3 to TRBJ2-7; TRBD2 might be the D (5 bases). Matching the DNA end better, TRBJ2-1 makes the J call doubtful. CDR1 is ENHRY and CDR2 is SYGVKD in the germline V gene. The length of the CDR3 is 14 residues. As DNA, the CDR3 is TGTGCCATCAGTGAAGGGAGCTCCTACAATGAGCAGTTCTTC. Its protein is CAISEGSSYNEQFF.

The CDR3 sequence: CASSPGGEETQYF. The DNA for the CDR3 is TGCGCCAGCAGCCCAGGGGGGGAAGAGACCCAGTACTTC. V usage is TRBV5-1 and J usage is TRBJ2-5, with D tentatively TRBD1 or TRBD2 (7 bases each). The CDR3 contains 13 residues. Germline V gives CDR1 SGHRS, CDR2 YFSETQ. V was shortened by 4 bases and J by 3 bases, with 10 bases between the two germline ends.

This chain joins TRBV2 and TRBJ1-5, with 8 nucleotides matching TRBD1. J lost 7 bases, V lost 10 bases, and 9 bases had no gene match. In germline, CDR1 is SNHLY, CDR2 FYNNEI. The CDR3 has 13 residues. CDR3 DNA sequence: TGTGCCAACGCCCAGGGGGCCGGACAGCCCCAGCATTTT. This sequence encodes CANAQGAGQPQHF.

There are a few counts of this clone. The rearrangement uses TRBV9 and TRBJ2-5; maybe TRBD1 (6 bases). The CDR3 runs to 14 residues. Germline CDR1 and CDR2: SGDLS and YYNGEE. Trimming cost V 3 bases and J 4 bases, with 13 bases left between them. The CDR3 DNA reads TGTGCCAGCAGCGCCCCAGGGGTTCGAGAGACCCAGTACTTC. It is translated as CASSAPGVRETQYF.

The chain uses TRBV21-1 and TRBJ1-2; the table assigns TRBD1, which was not confirmed against the DNA. TRBV21-1 is shown as a pseudogene. There are 15 residues in the CDR3. The CDR3 DNA follows: TGTGCCAGCAGCGGACCTGACAGAACCAACTATGGCTACACCTTC. It is translated as CASSGPDRTNYGYTF.

The rearrangement links TRBV9 to TRBJ2-3; no clear D gene. The CDR3 runs 12 residues. V lost 4 bases, J lost 2 bases, and 5 bases lay in between. Germline CDR1 and CDR2: SGDLS and YYNGEE. CDR3 sequence reads: CASSSVTDTQYF. The CDR3 DNA reads as TGTGCCAGCAGCTCAGTCACAGATACGCAGTATTTT.

This chain joins TRBV18 and TRBJ2-2; D could derive from TRBD1 or TRBD2 (5 bases each). Germline CDR1 and CDR2: KGHSH and LQKENI. Deletions cut 0 bases from V and 4 bases from J, with 15 bases between. The CDR3 length is 17 residues. CDR3 DNA: TGTGCCAGCTCACCACCTGGACACCCTCGGGGCACCGGGGAGCTGTTTTTT. This sequence encodes CASSPPGHPRGTGELFF.

The chain carries TRBV18 and TRBJ2-3, with 9 bases identical to TRBD2. Germline lookup yields CDR1 KGHSH and CDR2 LQKENI. The CDR3 contains 15 residues. J was trimmed by 4 bases and V by 2 bases; bases with no gene match: 4. DNA of the CDR3: TGTGCCAGCTCACCAAGGGGACTAGCCGCAGATACGCAGTATTTT. As protein: CASSPRGLAADTQYF. Looking up the rest from reference TRBV18 and TRBJ2-3 gives the full variable domain: NAGVMQNPRHLVRRRGQEARLRCSPMKGHSHVYWYRQLPEEGLKFMVYLQKENIIDESGMPKERFSAEFPKEGPSILRIQQVVRGDSAAYFCASSPRGLAADTQYFGPGTRLTVL.

Regarding this clone: A far larger clone is only one base removed, so a read error is likely. This CDR3 is missing its conserved last phenylalanine or tryptophan, likely due to a read error. The rearrangement joins TRBV25-1 to TRBJ1-1, with D maybe TRBD1 (6 bases). The CDR3 consists of 15 residues. Germline V gives CDR1 MGHDK, CDR2 SYGVNS. V was pared by 4 bases and J by 1 base, with 13 bases between. The CDR3 loop is CASSARTDRNTEAFS. CDR3 coding DNA: TGTGCCAGCAGTGCTCGGACGGACAGGAACACTGAAGCTTTCTCT.

Note on this clone: It is likely a read error: a sequence one base away is far more abundant. Likely a read error: the CDR3 ends without its conserved phenylalanine or tryptophan. The V call is TRBV7-2, the J call TRBJ2-7; D may be TRBD2 (6 bases). Germline loops: CDR1 SGHTA, CDR2 FQGNSA. This CDR3 is built from 15 residues. V lost 5 bases and J lost 2, with 16 bases in between. The CDR3 DNA is TGTGCCAGCAGCGCCGGTAGCGGCAGCGCCTACGAGCAGTACTTA. The encoded protein is CASSAGSGSAYEQYL.

This chain links TRBV2 with TRBJ2-7; D is perhaps TRBD2 (6 bases). Trimming left V 1 base short and J 6 bases short, with 7 bases between. Germline assignment: CDR1 SNHLY and CDR2 FYNNEI. CDR3 length: 12 residues. The CDR3 bases are TGTGCCAGCAGTGAAGTCGGGGGCGAGCAGTACTTC. This gives the protein CASSEVGGEQYF.